This T cell receptor (beta chain) derives from a study of cytomegalovirus exposure and HLA in healthy donors. Trimming removed 7 bases at V and 2 bases at J, with 9 bases between. The length of the CDR3 is 11 residues. Germline V CDR1 and CDR2: DFQATT, SNEGSKA (reference sequence). Study-level findings and limits: Accurate HLA-A and HLA-B prediction from TCR beta sequences was reported for most subjects. Within an earlier analysis, most TCR beta V segments proved productive either about 90% or about 30% of the time.

The primer mix had 60 Vbeta and 13 Jbeta primers. TCRdb keeps only in-frame clones here, not all; method: immunoSEQ multiplex PCR. The sample yields 110,000 or so clones, 70% to 80% seen once. As concerns this clone: Its antigen is unknown.

The specimen sequenced was PBMCs. The chain employs TRBV20-1 and TRBJ2-7; D possibly corresponds to TRBD1 (5 bases). This clonotype was sampled from a woman between 35 and 50 years old in good health and CMV-seropositive. The CDR3 loop reads CSGGDPYEQYF. The CDR3 DNA reads as TGCAGTGGGGGCGACCCCTACGAGCAGTACTTC.